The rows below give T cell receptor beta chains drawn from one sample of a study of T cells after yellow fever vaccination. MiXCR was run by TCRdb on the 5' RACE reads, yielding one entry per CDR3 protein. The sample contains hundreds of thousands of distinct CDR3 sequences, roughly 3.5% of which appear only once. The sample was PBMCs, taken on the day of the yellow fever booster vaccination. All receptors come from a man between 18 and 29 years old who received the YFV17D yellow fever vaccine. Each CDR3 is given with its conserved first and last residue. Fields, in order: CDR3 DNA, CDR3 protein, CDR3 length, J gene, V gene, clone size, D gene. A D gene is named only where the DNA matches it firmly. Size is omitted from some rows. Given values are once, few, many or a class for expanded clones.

TGTGCCAGCAGCGAGAGTAGCGGGGGGTCGTACAATGAGCAGTTCTTC,CASSESSGGSYNEQFF,16,TRBJ2-1,TRBV9,many,TRBD2
TGTGCCAGCAGCCAAGGTAGTTCAGGGACCCAGTACTTC,CASSQGSSGTQYF,13,TRBJ2-5,TRBV3-1,few,.
TGTGCCAGTTGCCCCCGGGACGGCCAAGAGACCCAGTACTTC,CASCPRDGQETQYF,14,TRBJ2-5,TRBV19,.,.
TGTGCCAGCAAAGGACTAGCGGGAATCACCGGGGAGCTGTTTTTT,CASKGLAGITGELFF,15,TRBJ2-2,TRBV6-2/TRBV6-3,many,TRBD2
TGTGCCAGCAGAGAGACCGCCGGGAGTCGGACTGAAGCTTTCTTT,CASRETAGSRTEAFF,15,TRBJ1-1,TRBV21-1,.,.
TGTGCCAGCAGCTTAGTCTCACAGAACACTGAAGCTTTCTTT,CASSLVSQNTEAFF,14,TRBJ1-1,TRBV7-9,many,.
TGCAGCGTCTCCCGGGACAGGGGGCGGGAGACCCAGTACTTC,CSVSRDRGRETQYF,14,TRBJ2-5,TRBV29-1,few,TRBD1
TGTGCCAGCAGCTTGAGGGGATACACAGATACGCAGTATTTT,CASSLRGYTDTQYF,14,TRBJ2-3,TRBV5-6,.,.
TGTGCCAGCAGCTTACGAGGGCTCGGGAATGAAAAACTGTTTTTT,CASSLRGLGNEKLFF,15,TRBJ1-4,TRBV7-9,.,.
TGTGCCACCAGCATTAGCGGGGGAACGGATGAGCAGTTCTTC,CATSISGGTDEQFF,14,TRBJ2-1,TRBV15,many,TRBD2
TGCAGTGCTAGAGATTCTAGCGGATCCAATGAGCAGTTCTTC,CSARDSSGSNEQFF,14,TRBJ2-1,TRBV20-1,.,TRBD2
TGTGCCATCAGTGACGACAGACTCCACGAGCAGTACTTC,CAISDDRLHEQYF,13,TRBJ2-7,TRBV10-3,few,.
TGTGCCAGCAGTCTCAGGGAAGGATCCACTGAAGCTTTCTTT,CASSLREGSTEAFF,14,TRBJ1-1,TRBV6-5,many,.
TGTGCCAGCAGCTCCATGACTAGCTCGGATGAGCAGTTCTTC,CASSSMTSSDEQFF,14,TRBJ2-1,TRBV7-3,many,TRBD2
TGCGCCAGCAGCCGCCTCGGTGGGGCGGCCCTGGGAGATACGCAGTATTTT,CASSRLGGAALGDTQYF,17,TRBJ2-3,TRBV4-3,many,.
TGTGCCAGCAGTTGGGACAGGGGCTACGAGCAGTACTTC,CASSWDRGYEQYF,13,TRBJ2-7,TRBV27,.,TRBD1
TGTGCCAGCAGTGAATCCCCGGACATATTTGAAGCTTTCTTT,CASSESPDIFEAFF,14,TRBJ1-1,TRBV2,few,.
TGTGCCACCAGCCCTTCGGTGGATACGCAGTATTTT,CATSPSVDTQYF,12,TRBJ2-3,TRBV15,many,.
TGCGCCAGCAGCCAAGATAGGCAGGGGGGCAATCAGCCCCAGCATTTT,CASSQDRQGGNQPQHF,16,TRBJ1-5,TRBV4-3,many,TRBD1
TGTGCCAGCAGCATCGGGGGTGATTGGCGGCCCCAGCATTTT,CASSIGGDWRPQHF,14,TRBJ1-5,TRBV12-3/TRBV12-4,.,.
TGTGCCAGCAGCTTAGCCCCTGACAGGGACTATGGCTACACCTTC,CASSLAPDRDYGYTF,15,TRBJ1-2,TRBV7-6,many,TRBD1
TGTGCCACCAGCAGAGATTGGACCGAGCAGTTCTTC,CATSRDWTEQFF,12,TRBJ2-1,TRBV15,many,.
TGTGCCAGCAGCCACGGACAGGGAACCTACGAGCAGTACTTC,CASSHGQGTYEQYF,14,TRBJ2-7,TRBV9,.,TRBD1
TGCAGTGTCCCTAGGCAGGGCTATGGCTACACCTTC,CSVPRQGYGYTF,12,TRBJ1-2,TRBV20-1,many,.
TGCAGTGCTAGAGCCTCCTCCGGACTAGCGGGGAGCGAGACCCAGTACTTC,CSARASSGLAGSETQYF,17,TRBJ2-5,TRBV20-1,many,TRBD2
TGTGCCAGCAGCGTCCTCCCAAGCACTGAAGCTTTCTTT,CASSVLPSTEAFF,13,TRBJ1-1,TRBV9,many,.
TGTGCCAGCAGTAAATTCAGCGGGGGGCTACCCTACGAGCAGTACTTC,CASSKFSGGLPYEQYF,16,TRBJ2-7,TRBV6-2/TRBV6-3,many,TRBD2
TGCAGTGCTAGTAGGGGGTTCGGGAACACTGAAGCTTTCTTT,CSASRGFGNTEAFF,14,TRBJ1-1,TRBV20-1,few,.